Included here is one TCR beta chain sequence, with context. No antigen is known for it. TCRdb re-called the 5' RACE reads through MiXCR, storing one row per CDR3 protein. The sample consists of a few hundred thousand distinct CDR3 sequences, about 9.5% of them appearing once. The entry originates in a study of T cells after yellow fever vaccination. Overall study findings and caveats: The secondary response peaked faster, at day 5 versus 15, but was weaker. Reappearing after the booster were most of the clones from primary vaccination (about 96% CD4, 88% CD8).

CDR3 size: 15 residues. Germline CDR1 reads SGHTA; CDR2 reads FQGNSA. V gave up 1 base and J gave up 1 base, with 8 bases separating them. The V gene is TRBV7-2, the J gene TRBJ2-1; no reliable D call. The clonotype originates from a man between 18 and 35 years old who received the YFV17D yellow fever vaccine. Sequences were derived from PBMCs, sampled on the day of the first yellow fever vaccination. The DNA for the CDR3 is TGTGCCAGCAGCTTAGGCTGGGGATCCTACAATGAGCAGTTCTTC. Translated: CASSLGWGSYNEQFF.